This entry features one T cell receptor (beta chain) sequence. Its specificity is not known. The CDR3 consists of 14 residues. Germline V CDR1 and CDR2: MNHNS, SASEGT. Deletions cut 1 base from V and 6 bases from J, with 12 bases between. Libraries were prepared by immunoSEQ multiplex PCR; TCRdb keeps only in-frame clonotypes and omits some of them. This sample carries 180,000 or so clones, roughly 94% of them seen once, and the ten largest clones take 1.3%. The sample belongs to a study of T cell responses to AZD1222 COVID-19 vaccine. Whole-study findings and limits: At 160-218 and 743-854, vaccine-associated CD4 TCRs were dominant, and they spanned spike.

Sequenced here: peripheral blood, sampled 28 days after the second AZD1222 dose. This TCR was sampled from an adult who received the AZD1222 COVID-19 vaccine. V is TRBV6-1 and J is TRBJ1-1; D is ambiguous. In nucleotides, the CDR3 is TGTGCCAGCAGTGAAGAAGTCAAGAGGGCTGAAGCTTTCTTT. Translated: CASSEEVKRAEAFF.